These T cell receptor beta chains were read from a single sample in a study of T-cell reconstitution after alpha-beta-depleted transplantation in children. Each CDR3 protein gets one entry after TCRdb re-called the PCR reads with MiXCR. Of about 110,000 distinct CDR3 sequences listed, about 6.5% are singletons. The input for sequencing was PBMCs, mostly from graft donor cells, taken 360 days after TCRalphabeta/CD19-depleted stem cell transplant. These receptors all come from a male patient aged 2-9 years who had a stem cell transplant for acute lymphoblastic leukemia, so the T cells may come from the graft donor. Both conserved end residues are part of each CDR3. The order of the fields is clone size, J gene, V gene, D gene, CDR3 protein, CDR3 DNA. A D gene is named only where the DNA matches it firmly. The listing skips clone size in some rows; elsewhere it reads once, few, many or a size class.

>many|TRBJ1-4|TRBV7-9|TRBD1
CASSPRDRGREKLFF
TGTGCCAGCAGCCCTCGGGACAGGGGCAGAGAAAAACTGTTTTTT
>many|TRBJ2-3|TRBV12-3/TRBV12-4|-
CASSFGLRTDTQYF
TGTGCCAGCAGTTTTGGACTACGCACAGATACGCAGTATTTT
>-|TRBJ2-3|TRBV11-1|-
CASSLGVLSAGDTQYF
TGTGCCAGCAGCTTAGGCGTCTTGAGCGCGGGAGATACGCAGTATTTT
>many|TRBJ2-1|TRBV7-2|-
CASSSLIGGNRYNEQFF
TGTGCCAGCAGCTCCCTCATAGGCGGGAATCGCTACAATGAGCAGTTCTTC
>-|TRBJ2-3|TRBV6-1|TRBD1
CASSEGTGSTDTQYF
TGTGCCAGCAGTGAAGGGACAGGTAGCACAGATACGCAGTATTTT
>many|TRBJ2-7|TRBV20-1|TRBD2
CSPSGTYEQYF
TGCAGCCCTAGCGGGACCTACGAGCAGTACTTC
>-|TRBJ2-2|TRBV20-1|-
CSAPGAGAGELFF
TGCAGTGCCCCCGGCGCAGGGGCCGGGGAGCTGTTTTTT
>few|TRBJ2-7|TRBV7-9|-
CASSFRGTDRYEQYF
TGTGCCAGCAGCTTCCGCGGGACAGATCGCTACGAGCAGTACTTC
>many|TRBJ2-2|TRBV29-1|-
CSVLKANTGELFF
TGCAGCGTTTTGAAGGCGAACACCGGGGAGCTGTTTTTT
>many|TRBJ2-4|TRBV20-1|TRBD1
CSARDVEGGPKNIQYF
TGCAGTGCTAGAGATGTTGAAGGGGGCCCCAAAAACATTCAGTACTTC
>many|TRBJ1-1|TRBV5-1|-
CASSLSPLRGENTEAFF
TGCGCCAGCAGCTTGTCTCCTTTAAGAGGGGAAAACACTGAAGCTTTCTTT
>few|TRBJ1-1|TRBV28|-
CASSFARGGPTEAFF
TGTGCCAGCAGTTTTGCCAGGGGCGGCCCAACTGAAGCTTTCTTT
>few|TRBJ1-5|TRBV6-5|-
CASSYLGAGEPQHF
TGTGCCAGCAGTTACCTGGGGGCTGGGGAGCCCCAGCATTTT
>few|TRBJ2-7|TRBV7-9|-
CASSQRPYEQYF
TGTGCCAGCAGCCAGAGGCCTTACGAGCAGTACTTC
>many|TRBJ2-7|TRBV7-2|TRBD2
CASSSRTSGLSYEQYF
TGTGCCAGCAGCTCCAGGACTAGCGGGCTATCCTACGAGCAGTACTTC
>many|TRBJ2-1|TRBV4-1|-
CASSRGLGPSSYNEQFF
TGCGCCAGCAGCCGGGGGTTAGGCCCTAGCTCCTACAATGAGCAGTTCTTC
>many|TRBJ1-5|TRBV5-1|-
CASSFTANQPQHF
TGCGCCAGCAGCTTCACAGCTAATCAGCCCCAGCATTTT
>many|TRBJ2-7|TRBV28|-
CASLFERDPSYEQYF
TGTGCCAGCTTATTTGAGAGGGACCCCTCCTACGAGCAGTACTTC
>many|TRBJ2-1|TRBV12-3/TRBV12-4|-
CASSPQGKGEQFF
TGTGCCAGCAGTCCCCAGGGGAAGGGTGAGCAGTTCTTC
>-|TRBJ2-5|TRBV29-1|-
CSASLGGGGETQYF
TGCAGCGCCTCCCTGGGGGGAGGGGGAGAGACCCAGTACTTC
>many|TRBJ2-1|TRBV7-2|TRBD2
CASREIAGGPYNEQFF
TGTGCCAGCAGGGAAATAGCGGGAGGGCCCTACAATGAGCAGTTCTTC
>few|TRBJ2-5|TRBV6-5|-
CASRGRGPQYF
TGTGCCAGCAGGGGGCGCGGGCCCCAGTACTTC
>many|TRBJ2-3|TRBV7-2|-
CASSSQSDTQYF
TGTGCCAGCAGCTCGCAGTCAGATACGCAGTATTTT
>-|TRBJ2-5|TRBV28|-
CASSPGLQETQYF
TGTGCCAGCAGCCCAGGGTTACAAGAGACCCAGTACTTC
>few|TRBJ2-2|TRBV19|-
CASSIAQSVAGELFF
TGTGCCAGTAGTATAGCACAGTCGGTCGCCGGGGAGCTGTTTTTT
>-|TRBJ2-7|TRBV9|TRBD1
CASSGRTGHNEQYF
TGTGCCAGCAGCGGAAGGACAGGTCACAACGAGCAGTACTTC
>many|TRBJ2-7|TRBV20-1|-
CSASRGEDYEQYF
TGCAGTGCTAGCCGCGGAGAGGATTACGAGCAGTACTTC
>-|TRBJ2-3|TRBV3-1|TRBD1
CASSQENRGRNTQYF
TGTGCCAGCAGCCAAGAGAACAGGGGGCGGAATACGCAGTATTTT
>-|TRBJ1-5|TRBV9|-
CASSGTPNSNQPQHF
TGTGCCAGCAGCGGGACACCTAATAGCAATCAGCCCCAGCATTTT
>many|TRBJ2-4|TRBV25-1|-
CASSEYKGGAKNIQYF
TGTGCCAGCAGTGAATATAAGGGAGGCGCCAAAAACATTCAGTACTTC
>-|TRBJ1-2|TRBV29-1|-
CSVEDRQDYGYTF
TGCAGCGTTGAAGATCGACAGGACTATGGCTACACCTTC
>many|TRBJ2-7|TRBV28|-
CASSFGPASYEQYF
TGTGCCAGCAGTTTTGGTCCGGCGTCCTACGAGCAGTACTTC
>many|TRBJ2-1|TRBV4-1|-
CASSQDPSTNEQFF
TGCGCCAGCAGCCAAGATCCTAGTACGAATGAGCAGTTCTTC
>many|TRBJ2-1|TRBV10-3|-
CAISVEGGRSEQFF
TGTGCCATCAGTGTTGAGGGGGGGCGGAGTGAGCAGTTCTTC
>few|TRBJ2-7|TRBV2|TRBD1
CASSARQGLSYEQYF
TGTGCCAGCAGTGCCCGACAGGGGCTATCCTACGAGCAGTACTTC
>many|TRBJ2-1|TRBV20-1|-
CKVGIPHEQFF
TGCAAGGTGGGGATTCCCCATGAGCAGTTCTTC
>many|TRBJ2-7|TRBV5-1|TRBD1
CASSPGQYYEQYF
TGCGCCAGCAGCCCGGGACAGTACTACGAGCAGTACTTC
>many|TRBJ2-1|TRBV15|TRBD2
CATSGLADYNEQFF
TGTGCCACCAGTGGTCTAGCGGACTACAATGAGCAGTTCTTC
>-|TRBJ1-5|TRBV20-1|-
CSARSMVSNQPQHF
TGCAGTGCTAGGTCGATGGTTAGCAATCAGCCCCAGCATTTT
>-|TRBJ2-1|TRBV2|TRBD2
CTLSFYHRKRETNEQFF
TGTACCCTCAGTTTTTACCACCGGAAGCGGGAGACGAATGAGCAGTTCTTC
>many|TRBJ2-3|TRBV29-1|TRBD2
CSVARAGTSGTDTQYF
TGCAGCGTTGCCAGGGCCGGGACTAGCGGCACAGATACGCAGTATTTT
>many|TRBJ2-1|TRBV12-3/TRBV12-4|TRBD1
CASSSPGQVYNEQFF
TGTGCCAGCAGTTCACCGGGACAGGTTTACAATGAGCAGTTCTTC
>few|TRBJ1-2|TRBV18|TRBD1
CASSPRTGEGGYTF
TGTGCCAGCTCACCACGGACAGGGGAGGGAGGCTACACCTTC
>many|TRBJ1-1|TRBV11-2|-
CASSLINTEAFF
TGTGCCAGCAGCTTAATCAACACTGAAGCTTTCTTT
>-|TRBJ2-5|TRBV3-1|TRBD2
CAAGAGLRETQYF
TGTGCCGCCGGAGCGGGGCTCAGGGAGACCCAGTACTTC
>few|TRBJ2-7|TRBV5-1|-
CASHGVSYEQYF
TGCGCCAGCCACGGGGTCTCCTACGAGCAGTACTTC
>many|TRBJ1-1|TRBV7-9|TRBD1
CASSSRTGTLNTEAFF
TGTGCCAGCAGCTCCAGGACAGGGACCTTGAACACTGAAGCTTTCTTT
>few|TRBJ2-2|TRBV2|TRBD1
CASSVDRAITGELFF
TGTGCCAGCAGTGTTGACAGGGCTATCACCGGGGAGCTGTTTTTT
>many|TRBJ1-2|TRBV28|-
CAISGVGAPELPYGYTF
TGTGCCATCTCGGGAGTGGGGGCTCCCGAACTACCTTATGGCTACACCTTC
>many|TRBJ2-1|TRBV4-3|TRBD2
CASSQRLAGASYNEQFF
TGCGCCAGCAGCCAGAGACTAGCGGGGGCCTCCTACAATGAGCAGTTCTTC
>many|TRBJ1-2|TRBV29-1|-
CSVLKGDYGYTF
TGCAGCGTTTTAAAGGGAGACTATGGCTACACCTTC
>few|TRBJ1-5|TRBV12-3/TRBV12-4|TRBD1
CASSLGTGPYSNQPQHF
TGTGCCAGCAGTTTAGGGACAGGGCCGTATAGCAATCAGCCCCAGCATTTT
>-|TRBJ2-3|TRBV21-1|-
CASSDRDSSPDTDTQYF
TGTGCCAGCAGCGATCGGGACTCTTCCCCCGACACAGATACGCAGTATTTT
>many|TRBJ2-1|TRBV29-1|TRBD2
CSRTSGVGDNEQFF
TGCAGCCGGACTAGCGGGGTGGGTGACAATGAGCAGTTCTTC
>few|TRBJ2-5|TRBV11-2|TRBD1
CASSSRGLVGTQYF
TGTGCCAGCAGCTCCAGGGGGCTAGTTGGGACCCAGTACTTC
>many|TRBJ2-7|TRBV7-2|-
CASSDRMDRTYF
TGTGCCAGCAGCGACAGAATGGACAGAACGTACTTC
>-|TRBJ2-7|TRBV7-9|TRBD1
CSSSDRGPYEQYF
TGTTCCAGCAGTGACAGGGGGCCTTACGAGCAGTACTTC
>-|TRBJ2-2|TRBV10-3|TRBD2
CAISLGLAGVTGELFF
TGTGCCATCAGCTTGGGACTAGCGGGAGTCACCGGGGAGCTGTTTTTT
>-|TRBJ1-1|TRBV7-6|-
CATEMNTEAFF
TGTGCTACCGAAATGAACACTGAAGCTTTCTTT